A single sample is the source of the 16 T cell receptor beta chains below, sequenced in a study of T cell repertoires in cytomegalovirus infection. No cognate antigen is known for these TCRs. TCRdb reprocessed the reads with MiXCR, giving one entry per CDR3 protein. The table lists about half a million distinct CDR3 sequences, 33% of them singletons. Sequences were derived from cultured PBMCs, sampled from culture after CMV antigen stimulation. The receptors shown here come from a human donor in good health (CMV status not recorded). Some clones in this sample may be carry-over from other donors' samples.

This clonotype was recorded a few times. No DNA is shown, since the ends of the CDR3 on it are uncertain; the CDR3 is the one TCRdb lists. The gene calls are TRBV7-5 and TRBJ2-1; the table's D gene call, TRBD1, was not cross checked with the DNA. TRBV7-5 has pseudogene status. The CDR3 length equals 17 residues, ends included. The CDR3 spells CISVPDQPGQGYNEQFF.

There are a few counts of this clonotype. The chain recombines TRBV7-3 with TRBJ2-7, with D perhaps matching TRBD1 (6 bases). V was trimmed by 3 bases and J by 4 bases, leaving 13 bases between them. The CDR3 totals 14 residues. Germline V gives CDR1 SGHTA, CDR2 FQGTGA. CDR3 bases: TGTGCCAGCAGCTTCGATGGTACAGGGTACGAGCAGTACTTC. As protein: CASSFDGTGYEQYF. Variable domain in full (rest from reference TRBV7-3 and TRBJ2-7): GAGVSQTPSNKVTEKGKYVELRCDPISGHTALYWYRQSLGQGPEFLIYFQGTGAADDSGLPNDRFFAVRPEGSVSTLKIQRTERGDSAVYLCASSFDGTGYEQYFGPGTRLTVT.

In this sample, this clonotype turned up a few times. The V and J genes are TRBV28 and TRBJ1-3; D not resolved. The CDR3 sequence is 14 residues long. The germline CDR1 and CDR2 sequences are MDHEN and SYDVKM. With 3 bases removed from V and 1 base from J, the gap between germline ends came to 7 bases. DNA for the CDR3: TGTGCCAGCAGTTTTCCGGGGTCTGGAAACACCATATATTTT. It translates to CASSFPGSGNTIYF.

The gene calls are TRBV24-1 and TRBJ2-3; D possibly corresponds to TRBD1 (6 bases). The V end was cut by 4 bases, the J end by 2 bases, with 12 bases between. The length of the CDR3 is 15 residues. CDR1 is KGHDR, CDR2 SFDVKD, per germline. CDR3 nucleotides: TGTGCCACCAGTGACTCAGGGGATTTCACAGATACGCAGTATTTT. It translates to CATSDSGDFTDTQYF.

This clonotype was found a few times. V gene TRBV6-2 or TRBV6-3 combines with J gene TRBJ2-1; 8 bases are shared with TRBD1. Looked up from germline, CDR1 is MNHEY and CDR2 is SVGEGT. Losses at the gene ends were 2 bases for V and 5 bases for J; bases not matched to a gene: 11. The CDR3 covers 17 residues. In nucleotides, the CDR3 is TGTGCCAGCAGTTACATCCGGACAGGGTTTACGAACAATGAGCAGTTCTTC. This translates into CASSYIRTGFTNNEQFF.

This clonotype was counted at least ten times. V usage is TRBV12-3 or TRBV12-4 and J usage is TRBJ2-7; 7 positions agree with TRBD1. After removal of 4 bases from V and 6 bases from J, the junction contained 6 bases not matched to a gene. The CDR3 consists of 13 residues. The CDR3 nucleotides read TGTGCCAGCAGTTCTCGACAGGGAAGCGAGCAGTACTTC. Its translation: CASSSRQGSEQYF.

In its sample, this clonotype was seen once. The chain links TRBV18 to TRBJ1-1; perhaps TRBD1 as D (5 bases). The CDR3 runs to 17 residues. Germline loops: CDR1 KGHSH, CDR2 LQKENI. V was cut by 0 bases and J by 5 bases, with 19 bases left in between. CDR3 in DNA: TGTGCCAGCTCACCACCATCGGGCCCAGGGAGAATTACTGAAGCTTTCTTT. It translates to CASSPPSGPGRITEAFF.

The genes are TRBV28 and TRBJ2-1, with TRBD2 as a possible D gene (5 bases). Per the germline V gene, CDR1 is MDHEN and CDR2 is SYDVKM. The CDR3 spans 12 residues. V was pared by 6 bases and J by 6 bases, with 9 bases between. CDR3 loop: CASRNSVNEQFF. Written as DNA, the CDR3 is TGTGCCAGCAGAAATAGCGTCAATGAGCAGTTCTTC.

This clonotype turned up a few times. The rearrangement joins TRBV28 to TRBJ2-7, with TRBD2 identical over 10 bases. The CDR3 has 12 amino acids. From germline, CDR1 is MDHEN and CDR2 SYDVKM. The V and J ends lost 7 bases and 5 bases, in that order; junction bases with no gene match: 2. In DNA form, the CDR3 reads TGTGCCAGCACTAGCGGGAGCCACGAGCAGTACTTC. Translation: CASTSGSHEQYF. Full variable domain (remainder filled in from reference TRBV28 and TRBJ2-7): DVKVTQSSRYLVKRTGEKVFLECVQDMDHENMFWYRQDPGLGLRLIYFSYDVKMKEKGDIPEGYSVSREKKERFSLILESASTNQTSMYLCASTSGSHEQYFGPGTRLTVT.

This clonotype was found many times. J is TRBJ1-1 and V is TRBV7-2, with D uncertain. There are 13 residues in the CDR3. V lost 4 bases to trimming and J lost 0 bases, with 6 bases between them. Germline CDR1 and CDR2: SGHTA and FQGNSA. CDR3 sequence (DNA): TGTGCCAGCAGCTCGTTTATGAACACTGAAGCTTTCTTT. Its protein is CASSSFMNTEAFF.

This clonotype was counted at least ten times. The chain uses TRBV10-3 and TRBJ1-2; 10 bases align to TRBD1. The germline gives CDR1 ENHRY, CDR2 SYGVKD. CDR3 length equals 17 residues. The J segment lost 5 bases and the V segment lost 3 bases, leaving 12 bases of the junction unmatched. The CDR3 bases are TGTGCCATCAGTGACCCCGGGGGGACAGGGGTAGGGTATGGCTACACCTTC. It encodes CAISDPGGTGVGYGYTF.

V usage is TRBV6-4 and J usage is TRBJ1-4, with D perhaps matching TRBD1 (6 bases). CDR1 and CDR2 from the germline V gene are MRHNA and SNTAGT. Deletions cut 6 bases from V and 4 bases from J, with 18 bases between. The CDR3 runs 16 residues. CDR3 coding DNA: TGTGCCAGCAGGCAACCCGGACAGCCTTTTAATGAAAAACTGTTTTTT. Its translation is CASRQPGQPFNEKLFF.

This clonotype has a handful of counts. This sequence joins TRBV4-2 and TRBJ1-3; TRBD1 agrees at 10 bases. The CDR3 loop spans 14 amino acids. V was pared by 4 bases and J by 8 bases, with 5 bases of the junction left unmatched. CDR1 LGHNA and CDR2 YNFKEQ come from the germline V gene. Here the CDR3 reads CASSPGTGEDTIYF. Here the CDR3 DNA reads TGTGCCAGCAGCCCAGGGACAGGGGAAGACACCATATATTTT.

The chain uses TRBV7-9 and TRBJ2-2; a weak D match, TRBD2 (6 bases). CDR1 SEHNR and CDR2 FQNEAQ come from the germline V gene (reference sequence). Trimming removed 6 bases from V and 5 bases from J, with 19 bases in between. There are 16 residues in the CDR3. CDR3 DNA: TGTGCCAGCAGGCCCGGGACTGAGGGTGTGACCGGGGAGCTGTTTTTT. Protein product: CASRPGTEGVTGELFF.

The chain combines TRBV6-2 or TRBV6-3 with TRBJ2-5; D tentatively fits TRBD1 or TRBD2 (6 bases each). Germline V lookup: CDR1 MNHEY, CDR2 SVGEGT. This CDR3 region has 15 residues. The V and J ends lost 2 bases and 0 bases respectively, with 10 bases between them. CDR3: CASSYGGTNQETQYF. The CDR3 DNA reads as TGTGCCAGCAGTTACGGGGGGACAAACCAAGAGACCCAGTACTTC.

This clonotype was seen a handful of times. The chain joins TRBV28 to TRBJ1-5; D remains unclear. Germline V gene sequence: CDR1 MDHEN, CDR2 SYDVKM. Trimming pared 3 bases from V and 4 bases from J, leaving 13 bases between. The length of the CDR3 is 15 residues. The CDR3 sequence: CASSFSEVGNQPQHF. CDR3 DNA: TGTGCCAGCAGTTTTTCCGAGGTCGGGAATCAGCCCCAGCATTTT.